Presented here are 5 T cell receptor beta chains from one specimen sequenced in a study of cytomegalovirus exposure and HLA in healthy donors. With 60 Vbeta and 13 Jbeta primers, the PCR was carried out. Repertoires were generated with immunoSEQ multiplex PCR, while TCRdb's copy carries only in-frame clones and drops some. This table has 150,000 to 180,000 clones, roughly 77% appearing once. The sequenced sample was PBMCs. The receptors originated from a man younger than 40 in good health and CMV-seropositive.

This chain links TRBV5-1 with TRBJ1-1; tentatively, D is TRBD1 (6 bases). Germline values: CDR1 SGHRS, CDR2 YFSETQ. The germline V and J ends were trimmed by 0 bases and 3 bases, with 12 bases remaining between them. The CDR3 is 15 amino acids. The CDR3 region is CASSLGGTSDTEAFF. CDR3 nucleotide sequence: TGCGCCAGCAGCTTGGGGGGGACATCGGACACTGAAGCTTTCTTT. The complete variable domain, with remaining parts taken from reference TRBV5-1 and TRBJ1-1, reads KAGVTQTPRYLIKTRGQQVTLSCSPISGHRSVSWYQQTPGQGLQFLFEYFSETQRNKGNFPGRFSGRQFSNSRSEMNVSTLELGDSALYLCASSLGGTSDTEAFFGQGTRLTVV.

In its sample, this clone was seen once. The rearrangement uses TRBV2 and TRBJ2-1; D possibly corresponds to TRBD1 (6 bases). Germline-derived CDR1 and CDR2 are SNHLY and FYNNEI. This CDR3 is 13 amino acids long. With 6 bases removed from V and 4 bases from J, the gap between germline ends came to 10 bases. The CDR3 DNA is TGTGCCAGCAGCGCGGACAGATACAATGAGCAGTTCTTC. Its protein product is CASSADRYNEQFF.

The V gene is TRBV7-3, the J gene TRBJ2-1; 10 positions agree with TRBD2. The germline gives CDR1 SGHTA, CDR2 FQGTGA. The V and J ends lost 3 bases and 4 bases, in that order; junction bases with no gene match: 3. This CDR3 is built from 15 residues. This CDR3 is CASSLGLALYNEQFF. CDR3 DNA sequence: TGTGCCAGCAGCTTGGGACTAGCGCTTTACAATGAGCAGTTCTTC.

This sequence joins TRBV2 and TRBJ2-1, with 13 bases aligning to TRBD2. The CDR3 runs 14 residues. V lost 8 bases to trimming and J lost 7 bases; unmatched junction nucleotides: 5. Germline V gene data show CDR1 as SNHLY and CDR2 as FYNNEI. CDR3 sequence reads: CASARLAGGNEQFF. Here the CDR3 DNA reads TGTGCCAGCGCTCGACTAGCGGGGGGAAATGAGCAGTTCTTC.

V gene TRBV5-1 combines with J gene TRBJ2-2; D remains ambiguous. Germline CDR1 and CDR2: SGHRS and YFSETQ. The length of the CDR3 is 14 residues. The V end lost 0 bases, the J end lost 8 bases, and 11 bases lay between the germline ends. In nucleotides, the CDR3 is TGCGCCAGCAGCTTGGCAGGTCTCGCGGGGGAGCTGTTTTTT. Translating gives CASSLAGLAGELFF. The full variable domain, with the rest looked up from reference TRBV5-1 and TRBJ2-2, is KAGVTQTPRYLIKTRGQQVTLSCSPISGHRSVSWYQQTPGQGLQFLFEYFSETQRNKGNFPGRFSGRQFSNSRSEMNVSTLELGDSALYLCASSLAGLAGELFFGEGSRLTVL.